This T cell receptor beta chain was captured in a study of blood T cell repertoires in COVID-19. The table came from immunoSEQ multiplex PCR; TCRdb's copy has only in-frame clones and leaves some out. The sample has approximately 350,000 clones, around 83% seen once. This clone is a singleton in its sample. The CDR3 sequence is 13 residues long. V lost 6 bases to trimming and J lost 4 bases; unmatched junction nucleotides: 3. Germline CDR1 is MNHEY and CDR2 is SVGEGT. The specimen sequenced was peripheral blood. The chain carries TRBV6-2 or TRBV6-3 and TRBJ2-7; TRBD2 matches at 10 bases. This clonotype was sampled from a man aged 25-40 years with active or convalescent COVID-19. CDR3 nucleotides: TGTGCCAGCAGCAAGACTAGCGGGTACGAGCAGTACTTC. Translation gives CASSKTSGYEQYF.